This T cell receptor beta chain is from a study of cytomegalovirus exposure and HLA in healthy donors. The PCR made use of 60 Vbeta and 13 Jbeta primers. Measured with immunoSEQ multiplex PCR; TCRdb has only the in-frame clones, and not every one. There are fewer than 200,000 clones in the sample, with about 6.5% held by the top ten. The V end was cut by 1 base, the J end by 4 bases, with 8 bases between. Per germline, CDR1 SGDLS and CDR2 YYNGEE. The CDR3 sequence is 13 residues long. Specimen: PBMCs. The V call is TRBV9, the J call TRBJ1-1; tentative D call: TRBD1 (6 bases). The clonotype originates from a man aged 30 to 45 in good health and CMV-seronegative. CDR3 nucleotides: TGTGCCAGCAGCGTATCAGGGGCCACTGAAGCTTTCTTT. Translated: CASSVSGATEAFF.